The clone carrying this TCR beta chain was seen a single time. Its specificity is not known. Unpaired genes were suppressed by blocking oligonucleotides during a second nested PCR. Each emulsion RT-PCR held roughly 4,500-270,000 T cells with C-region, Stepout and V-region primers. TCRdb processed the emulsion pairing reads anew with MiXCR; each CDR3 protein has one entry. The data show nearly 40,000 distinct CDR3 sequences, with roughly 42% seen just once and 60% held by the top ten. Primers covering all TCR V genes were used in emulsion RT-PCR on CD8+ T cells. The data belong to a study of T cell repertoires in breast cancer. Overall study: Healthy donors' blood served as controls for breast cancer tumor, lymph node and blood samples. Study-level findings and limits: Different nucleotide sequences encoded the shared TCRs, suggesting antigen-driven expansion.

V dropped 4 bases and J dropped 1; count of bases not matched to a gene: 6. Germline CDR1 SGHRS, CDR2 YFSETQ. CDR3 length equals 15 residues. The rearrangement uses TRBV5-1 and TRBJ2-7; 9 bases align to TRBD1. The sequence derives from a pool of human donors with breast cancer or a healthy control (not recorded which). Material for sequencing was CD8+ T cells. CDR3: CASSPGTGKSYEQYF. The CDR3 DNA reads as TGCGCCAGCAGCCCGGGGACAGGGAAATCCTACGAGCAGTACTTC.